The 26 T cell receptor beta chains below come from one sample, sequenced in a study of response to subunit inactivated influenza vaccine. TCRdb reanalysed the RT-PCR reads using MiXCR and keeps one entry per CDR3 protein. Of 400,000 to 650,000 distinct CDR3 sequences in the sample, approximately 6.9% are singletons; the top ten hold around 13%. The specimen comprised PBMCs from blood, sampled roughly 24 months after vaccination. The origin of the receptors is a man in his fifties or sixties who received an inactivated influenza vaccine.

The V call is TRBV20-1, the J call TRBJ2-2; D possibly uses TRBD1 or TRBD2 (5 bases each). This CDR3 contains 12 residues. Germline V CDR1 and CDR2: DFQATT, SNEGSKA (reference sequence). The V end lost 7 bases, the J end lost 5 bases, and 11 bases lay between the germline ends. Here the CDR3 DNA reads TGCAGTGGGGGGTGGGGAACCGGGGAGCTGTTTTTT. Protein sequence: CSGGWGTGELFF.

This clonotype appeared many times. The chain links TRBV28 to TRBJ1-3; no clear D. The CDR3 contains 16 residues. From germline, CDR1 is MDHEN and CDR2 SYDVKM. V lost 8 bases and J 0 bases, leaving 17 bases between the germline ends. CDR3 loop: CASVGQASDSGNTIYF. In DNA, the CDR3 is TGTGCCAGCGTCGGGCAGGCGTCCGACTCTGGAAACACCATATATTTT.

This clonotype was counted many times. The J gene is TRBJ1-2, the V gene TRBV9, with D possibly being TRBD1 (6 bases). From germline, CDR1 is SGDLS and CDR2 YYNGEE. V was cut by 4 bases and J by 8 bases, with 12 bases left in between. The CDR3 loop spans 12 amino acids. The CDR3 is CASSNRDVGYTF. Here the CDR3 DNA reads TGTGCCAGCAGCAACAGGGACGTCGGCTACACCTTC. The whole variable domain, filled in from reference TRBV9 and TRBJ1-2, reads DSGVTQTPKHLITATGQRVTLRCSPRSGDLSVYWYQQSLDQGLQFLIQYYNGEERAKGNILERFSAQQFPDLHSELNLSSLELGDSALYFCASSNRDVGYTFGSGTRLTVV.

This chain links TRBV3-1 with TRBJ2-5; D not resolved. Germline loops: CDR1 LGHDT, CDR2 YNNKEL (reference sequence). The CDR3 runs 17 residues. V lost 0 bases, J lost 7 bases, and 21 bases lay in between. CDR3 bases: TGTGCCAGCAGCCAAGATCGTGTTGTTGTGGATAGGGCGACCCAGTACTTC. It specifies CASSQDRVVVDRATQYF.

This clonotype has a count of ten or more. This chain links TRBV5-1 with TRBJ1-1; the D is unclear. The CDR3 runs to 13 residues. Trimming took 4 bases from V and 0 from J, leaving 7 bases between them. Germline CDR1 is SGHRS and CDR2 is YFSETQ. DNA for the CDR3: TGCGCCAGCAGCCCCAGGATGAACACTGAAGCTTTCTTT. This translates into CASSPRMNTEAFF. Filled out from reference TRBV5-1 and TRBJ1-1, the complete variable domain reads KAGVTQTPRYLIKTRGQQVTLSCSPISGHRSVSWYQQTPGQGLQFLFEYFSETQRNKGNFPGRFSGRQFSNSRSEMNVSTLELGDSALYLCASSPRMNTEAFFGQGTRLTVV.

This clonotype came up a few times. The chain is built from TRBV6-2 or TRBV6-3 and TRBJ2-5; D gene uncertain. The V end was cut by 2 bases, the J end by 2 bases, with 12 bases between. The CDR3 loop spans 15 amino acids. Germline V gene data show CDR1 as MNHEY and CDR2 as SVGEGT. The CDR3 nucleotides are TGTGCCAGCAGTTACGACCCGATTTCACAAGAGACCCAGTACTTC. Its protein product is CASSYDPISQETQYF.

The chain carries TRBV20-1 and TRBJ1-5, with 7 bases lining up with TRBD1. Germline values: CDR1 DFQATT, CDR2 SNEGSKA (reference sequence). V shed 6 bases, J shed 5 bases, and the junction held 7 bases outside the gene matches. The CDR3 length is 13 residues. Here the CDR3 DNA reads TGCAGTGCGAACAGGGGTCCCGATCAGCCCCAGCATTTT. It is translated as CSANRGPDQPQHF.

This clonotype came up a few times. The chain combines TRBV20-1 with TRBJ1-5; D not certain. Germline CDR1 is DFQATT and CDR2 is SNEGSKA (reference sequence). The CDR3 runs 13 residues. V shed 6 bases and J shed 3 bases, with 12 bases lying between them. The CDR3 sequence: CSAYDGSNQPQHF. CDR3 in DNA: TGCAGTGCCTACGACGGCTCCAATCAGCCCCAGCATTTT.

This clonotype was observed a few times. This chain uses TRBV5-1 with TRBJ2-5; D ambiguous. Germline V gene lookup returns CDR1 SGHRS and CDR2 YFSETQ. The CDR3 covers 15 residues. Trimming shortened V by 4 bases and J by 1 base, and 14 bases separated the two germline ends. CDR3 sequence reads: CASSPGVRFQETQYF. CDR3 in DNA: TGCGCCAGCAGCCCCGGTGTTCGGTTCCAAGAGACCCAGTACTTC. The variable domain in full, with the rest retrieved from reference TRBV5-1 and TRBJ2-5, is KAGVTQTPRYLIKTRGQQVTLSCSPISGHRSVSWYQQTPGQGLQFLFEYFSETQRNKGNFPGRFSGRQFSNSRSEMNVSTLELGDSALYLCASSPGVRFQETQYFGPGTRLLVL.

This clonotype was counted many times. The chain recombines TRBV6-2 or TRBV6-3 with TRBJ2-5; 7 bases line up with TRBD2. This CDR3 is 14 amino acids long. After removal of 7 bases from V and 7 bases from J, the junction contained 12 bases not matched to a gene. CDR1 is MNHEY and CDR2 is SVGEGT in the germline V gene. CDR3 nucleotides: TGTGCCAGCACCAACGGCGGGGGTTTAGGGACCCAGTACTTC. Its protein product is CASTNGGGLGTQYF.

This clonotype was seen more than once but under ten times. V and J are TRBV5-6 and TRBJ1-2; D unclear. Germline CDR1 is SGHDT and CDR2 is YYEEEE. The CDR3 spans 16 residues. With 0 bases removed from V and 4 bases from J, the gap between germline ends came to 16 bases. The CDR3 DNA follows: TGTGCCAGCAGCTTGGGGGCAGGTCATTCCCTCTATGGCTACACCTTC. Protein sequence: CASSLGAGHSLYGYTF.

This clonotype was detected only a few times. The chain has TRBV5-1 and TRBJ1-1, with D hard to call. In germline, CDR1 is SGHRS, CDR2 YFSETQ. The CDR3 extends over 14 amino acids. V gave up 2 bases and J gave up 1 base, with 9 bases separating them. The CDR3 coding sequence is TGCGCCAGCAGCTTAAAGGTGGGGAACACTGAAGCTTTCTTT. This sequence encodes CASSLKVGNTEAFF.

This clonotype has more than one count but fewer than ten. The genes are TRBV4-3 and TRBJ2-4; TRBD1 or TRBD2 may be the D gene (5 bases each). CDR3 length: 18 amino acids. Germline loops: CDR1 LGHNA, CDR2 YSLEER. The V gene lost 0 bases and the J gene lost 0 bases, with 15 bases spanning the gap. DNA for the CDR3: TGCGCCAGCAGCCAAGACCCTACAAGAGGGGTAGCCAAAAACATTCAGTACTTC. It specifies CASSQDPTRGVAKNIQYF.

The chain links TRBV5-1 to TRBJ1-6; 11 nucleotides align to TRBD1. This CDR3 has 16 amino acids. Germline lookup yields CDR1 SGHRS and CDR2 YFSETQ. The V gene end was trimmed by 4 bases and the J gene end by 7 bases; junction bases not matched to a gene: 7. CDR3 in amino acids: CASSRAGTGGNSPLHF. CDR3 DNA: TGCGCCAGCAGCCGTGCCGGGACAGGGGGAAATTCACCCCTCCACTTT.

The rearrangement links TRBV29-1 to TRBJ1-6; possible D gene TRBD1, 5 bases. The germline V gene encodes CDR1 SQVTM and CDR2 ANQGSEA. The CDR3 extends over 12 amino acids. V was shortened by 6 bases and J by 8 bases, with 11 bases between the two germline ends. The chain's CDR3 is CSVTLGDSPLHF. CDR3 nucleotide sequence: TGCAGCGTCACTTTAGGGGATTCACCCCTCCACTTT.

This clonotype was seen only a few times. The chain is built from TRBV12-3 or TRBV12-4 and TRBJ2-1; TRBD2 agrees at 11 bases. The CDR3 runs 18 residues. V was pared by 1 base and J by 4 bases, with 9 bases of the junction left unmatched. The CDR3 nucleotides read TGTGCCAGCAGTTTAGTCCTCCTAGCGGGGGGACAGTACAATGAGCAGTTCTTC. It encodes CASSLVLLAGGQYNEQFF.

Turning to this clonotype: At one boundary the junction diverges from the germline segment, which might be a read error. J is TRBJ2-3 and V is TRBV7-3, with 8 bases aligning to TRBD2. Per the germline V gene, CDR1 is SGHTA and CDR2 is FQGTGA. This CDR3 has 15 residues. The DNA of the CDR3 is TGTGCCAGCAGCTTAGCGGGAGGCCGCGGAGATATGCAGTATTTT. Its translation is CASSLAGGRGDMQYF.

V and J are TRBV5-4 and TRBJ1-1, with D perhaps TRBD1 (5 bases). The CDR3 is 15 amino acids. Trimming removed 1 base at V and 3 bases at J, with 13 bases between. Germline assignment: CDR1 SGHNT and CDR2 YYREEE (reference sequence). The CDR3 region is CASSLSAGCDTEAFF. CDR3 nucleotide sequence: TGTGCCAGCAGCTTGAGCGCAGGGTGTGACACTGAAGCTTTCTTT.

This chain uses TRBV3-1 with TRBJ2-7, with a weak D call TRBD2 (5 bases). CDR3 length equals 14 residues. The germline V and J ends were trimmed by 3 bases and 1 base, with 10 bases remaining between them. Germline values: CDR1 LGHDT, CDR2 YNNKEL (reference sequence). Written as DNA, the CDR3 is TGTGCCAGCAGCCACCCGGGATCATCCTACGAGCAGTACTTC. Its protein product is CASSHPGSSYEQYF.

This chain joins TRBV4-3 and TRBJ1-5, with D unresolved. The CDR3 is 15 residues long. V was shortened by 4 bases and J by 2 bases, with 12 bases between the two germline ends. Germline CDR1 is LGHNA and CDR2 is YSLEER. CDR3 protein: CASSPEGLGNQPQHF. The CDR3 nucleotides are TGCGCCAGCAGCCCCGAAGGGCTAGGCAATCAGCCCCAGCATTTT.

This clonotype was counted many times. As DNA, the CDR3 is TGCGCCAGCAGCCAAGAGGTTCTTCCCGGGCTGTCCAATGAGCAGTTCTTC. Translating gives CASSQEVLPGLSNEQFF. The chain has TRBV4-3 and TRBJ2-1; no firm D call. This CDR3 region has 17 residues. The V and J ends lost 0 bases and 6 bases respectively, with 18 bases between them. Germline CDR1 is LGHNA and CDR2 is YSLEER.

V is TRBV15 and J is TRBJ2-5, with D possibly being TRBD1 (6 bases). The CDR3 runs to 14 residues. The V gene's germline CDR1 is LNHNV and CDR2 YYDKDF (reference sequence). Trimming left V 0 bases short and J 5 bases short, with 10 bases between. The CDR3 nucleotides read TGTGCCACCAGCAGAGATCAGGGGCTTGAGACCCAGTACTTC. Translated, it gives CATSRDQGLETQYF. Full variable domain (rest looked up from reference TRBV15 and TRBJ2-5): DAMVIQNPRYQVTQFGKPVTLSCSQTLNHNVMYWYQQKSSQAPKLLFHYYDKDFNNEADTPDNFQSRRPNTSFCFLDIRSPGLGDTAMYLCATSRDQGLETQYFGPGTRLLVL.

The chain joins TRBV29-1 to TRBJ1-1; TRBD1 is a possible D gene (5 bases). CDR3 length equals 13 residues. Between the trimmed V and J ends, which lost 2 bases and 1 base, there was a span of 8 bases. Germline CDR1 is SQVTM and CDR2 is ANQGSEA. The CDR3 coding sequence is TGCAGCGTTGAAAGACAGCCGAACACTGAAGCTTTCTTT. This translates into CSVERQPNTEAFF. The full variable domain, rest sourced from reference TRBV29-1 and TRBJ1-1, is SAVISQKPSRDICQRGTSLTIQCQVDSQVTMMFWYRQQPGQSLTLIATANQGSEATYESGFVIDKFPISRPNLTFSTLTVSNMSPEDSSIYLCSVERQPNTEAFFGQGTRLTVV.

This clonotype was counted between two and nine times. The CDR3 DNA follows: TGTGCCAGCACAGGCAGCCAGCACAACTCCTACAATGAGCAGTTCTTC. Encoded protein: CASTGSQHNSYNEQFF. The chain has TRBV6-1 and TRBJ2-1, with D hard to call. Trimming removed 7 bases from V and 0 bases from J, with 16 bases in between. The CDR3 spans 16 residues. Germline V lookup: CDR1 MNHNS, CDR2 SASEGT.

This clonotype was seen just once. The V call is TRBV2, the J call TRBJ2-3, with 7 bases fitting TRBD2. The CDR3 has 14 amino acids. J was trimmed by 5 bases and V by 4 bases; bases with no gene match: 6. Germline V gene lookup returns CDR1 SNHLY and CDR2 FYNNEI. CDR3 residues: CASSVERGRDTQYF. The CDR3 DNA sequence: TGTGCCAGCAGTGTGGAGCGGGGAAGAGATACGCAGTATTTT. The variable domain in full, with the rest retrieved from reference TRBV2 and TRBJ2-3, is EPEVTQTPSHQVTQMGQEVILRCVPISNHLYFYWYRQILGQKVEFLVSFYNNEISEKSEIFDDQFSVERPDGSNFTLKIRSTKLEDSAMYFCASSVERGRDTQYFGPGTRLTVL.

CDR3 sequence: CASSNRVAYEQYF. The CDR3 bases are TGTGCCAGTAGCAACAGGGTTGCCTACGAGCAGTACTTC. The chain is built from TRBV19 and TRBJ2-7, with a tentative D call TRBD1 (6 bases). The CDR3 loop spans 13 amino acids. The ends were cut back, 6 bases at V and 2 bases at J, with 11 bases in the middle. Germline V CDR1 and CDR2: LNHDA, SQIVND (reference sequence).